The TCR beta chain under discussion was sequenced for a study of human T cells and chemical hapten exposure (dated by TCRdb to about 2021). General notes on the study: For sensitization, 2% DPC in acetone was applied to a roughly 2 cm by roughly 2 cm area of upper inner arm skin. Libraries were pooled for sequencing, and per-sample TCR yields varied mainly because of small differences in library volumes within the pool. Patch testing was performed on the upper back with Finn chambers containing 0.01% DPC, and the patch tests were scored after 6 days according to International Contact Dermatitis Research Group standards. Patients additionally received weekly therapeutic DPC doses to the scalp throughout the roughly 26-week study period. Under 30 alopecia patients gave blood for TCR sequencing at one to four time points (pre-sensitization, 2, 6 and 24 weeks). The patient cohort, mostly female, included alopecia areata with under or over 50% scalp involvement, alopecia totalis and alopecia universalis. Patient blood was sampled pre-sensitization (week 0) and at 2, 6 and about 24 weeks after DPC sensitization. The study tracked peripheral blood TCR repertoire changes in vivo during primary and secondary sensitization to the hapten diphenylcyclopropenone (DPC) in alopecia patients. Here is what the overall study found, with its caveats: DPC sensitization did not change the number of TCRs with a frequency above 1 in 1000, and there was no evidence of changes in global repertoire structure. Because every patient had alopecia, a presumed autoimmune disease, the patients' immune response might differ from that of healthy individuals. Compared with pre-sensitization or healthy control sets, expanded TCRs formed significantly more large CDR3 similarity clusters, which is consistent with antigen-driven responses. Repeated subsampling changed both the strength of the expansion versus patch-test correlation and the threshold at which that correlation became significant. Patch test score correlated positively with the number of PT1 expanded TCRs, reaching significance at thresholds 8, 16 and 32 but not at 4.

This clonotype appeared a few times. The antigen it recognizes is unknown. One base away there is no much larger clone; base qualities are not given. The receptor library was made with RACE. The sequencer listed for this sample is NextSeq 500. Library preparation attached unique molecular identifiers to individual cDNA molecules for quantitative, reproducible TCR counting. From each blood RNA sample, both TCR alpha and TCR beta chains were sequenced. Regarding the original processing steps: The median number of TCRs per sample was roughly 94,000, ranging from roughly 23,224 to 690,600. V, J and CDR3 annotation of the TCR reads was performed with the Decombinator software suite. For the PS versus PT1 abundance plots, all samples were subsampled to the same number of TCRs (28,000). Expanded TCRs were defined as absent before sensitization and observed at least eight times at the 2-week time point. TCRdb ran its own pipeline on the public reads, namely fastp trimming at Q25 and MiXCR clone calling, and kept in-frame beta chains. Merged by CDR3 protein, the rows form single entries marked with the most common genes and DNA. The V and J calls follow TCRdb's processing rather than the paper's. The table for this sample lists around 110,000 distinct CDR3 sequences; about 12% of them were counted only once. The ten largest account for over 1.1% of the sample.

Trimming removed 0 bases from V and 2 bases from J, leaving 14 bases between the germline ends. Sequences MGHRA (CDR1) and YSYEKL (CDR2) are obtained from the germline V gene. Its CDR3 holds 17 amino acids, cysteine through phenylalanine. Only the CDR3 part of the read is kept: 51 bases, read in frame from the first base. Interpreted using the paper, the time point label stands for: patch test 1, 2 weeks after DPC sensitization. The treatment or condition label, read with the paper, signifies: therapeutic diphenylcyclopropenone sensitization with weekly scalp DPC. At each patch-test visit, blood was drawn before the patch test was applied. Patients were eligible if aged 18 to 70, diagnosed with alopecia and judged suitable for DPC therapy, and pregnant patients were excluded. Total RNA was extracted from unfractionated whole blood that had been collected in Tempus Blood RNA tubes.

The material sequenced was whole blood, taken in connection with sensitization to the hapten diphenylcyclopropenone (DPC). The chain is assembled from TRBV4-1 and TRBJ1-5, with the D segment identity uncertain. This receptor was identified in a woman aged 45-65 years with alopecia areata. Some clones in this sample may be carry-over from other donors' samples. The DNA sequence is as follows: TGCGCCAGCAGCCAAGATGGCCATTGGGGAGGCAATCAGCCCCAGCATTTT. Translation gives CASSQDGHWGGNQPQHF.